Presented here are 22 T cell receptor beta chains from one specimen sequenced in a study of control samples from healthy donors and cancer patients. Sequencing was performed with immunoSEQ multiplex PCR; in TCRdb, only in-frame clones are kept and a portion is missing. This table holds 100,000 to 150,000 clones, around 90% found once. Sequencing was performed on blood. The receptor set was obtained from a man in his forties in good health.

The gene calls are TRBV29-1 and TRBJ2-7; the match to TRBD1 covers 9 bases. Germline assignment: CDR1 SQVTM and CDR2 ANQGSEA. V trimming: 1 base; J trimming: 2 bases; junction bases outside the gene matches: 6. The CDR3 has 15 amino acids. The CDR3 bases are TGCAGCGTTGAAGTCGGACAGGGGCCCCCCTACGAGCAGTACTTC. This translates into CSVEVGQGPPYEQYF.

The rearrangement uses TRBV5-6 and TRBJ2-2, with D perhaps matching TRBD1 or TRBD2 (5 bases each). The germline gives CDR1 SGHDT, CDR2 YYEEEE. Trimming removed 4 bases from V and 4 bases from J, with 17 bases in between. This CDR3 has 16 amino acids. This CDR3 is CASSPGHYEGTGELFF. The CDR3 DNA sequence: TGTGCCAGCAGCCCCGGACACTACGAGGGCACCGGGGAGCTGTTTTTT. The full variable domain, its missing parts supplied by reference TRBV5-6 and TRBJ2-2, is DAGVTQSPTHLIKTRGQQVTLRCSPKSGHDTVSWYQQALGQGPQFIFQYYEEEERQRGNFPDRFSGHQFPNYSSELNVNALLLGDSALYLCASSPGHYEGTGELFFGEGSRLTVL.

The chain couples TRBV7-3 to TRBJ2-2; perhaps TRBD2 as D (6 bases). This CDR3 contains 15 residues. V lost 5 bases and J 13 bases, leaving 23 bases between the germline ends. Germline V CDR1 and CDR2: SGHTA, FQGTGA. The chain's CDR3 is CASSPSRDSPFGLFF. CDR3 coding DNA: TGTGCCAGCAGCCCGTCCCGGGACTCACCCTTCGGGCTGTTTTTT.

The CDR3 DNA sequence: TGTGCCAGCAGCCCACAGGGCCCAGAGACCCAGTACTTC. Protein product: CASSPQGPETQYF. The genes are TRBV7-9 and TRBJ2-5, with D possibly matching TRBD1 (6 bases). Germline lookup yields CDR1 SEHNR and CDR2 FQNEAQ (reference sequence). This CDR3 is built from 13 residues. Trimming took off 5 bases at V and 4 bases at J, with 11 bases between the two ends.

This sequence joins TRBV24-1 and TRBJ2-1; D possibly corresponds to TRBD2 (5 bases). Trimming removed 3 bases at V and 7 bases at J, with 18 bases between. The CDR3 has 16 residues. Germline CDR1 is KGHDR and CDR2 is SFDVKD. The CDR3 is CATSDTGKRLSNEQFF. CDR3 nucleotide sequence: TGTGCCACCAGTGATACCGGGAAAAGGCTGAGTAATGAGCAGTTCTTC.

This chain links TRBV19 with TRBJ2-1; 11 bases line up with TRBD1. The CDR3 runs 16 residues. Germline loops: CDR1 LNHDA, CDR2 SQIVND (reference sequence). After removal of 10 bases from V and 6 bases from J, the junction contained 14 bases not matched to a gene. The CDR3 region has the DNA TGTGCCACCCGCTGGGGAGTCGGGACAGGGGGCAATGAGCAGTTCTTC. Its protein is CATRWGVGTGGNEQFF.

V and J are TRBV30 and TRBJ1-4, with 8 bases aligning to TRBD1. This CDR3 comprises 14 residues. The germline V gene encodes CDR1 GTSNPN and CDR2 SVGIG (reference sequence). V was pared by 5 bases and J by 7 bases, with 9 bases of the junction left unmatched. CDR3 sequence reads: CAWGPGTGVEKLFF. As DNA, the CDR3 is TGTGCCTGGGGACCCGGGACAGGTGTTGAAAAACTGTTTTTT.

V usage is TRBV6-5 and J usage is TRBJ2-7; 9 bases fit TRBD1. CDR1 is MNHEY, CDR2 SVGAGI, per germline. Germline trimming cut 7 bases from V and 3 bases from J; bases unmatched to any gene: 7. CDR3 length: 14 amino acids. The CDR3 nucleotides are TGTGCCAGCACACTCGGACAGGGGCGCTACGAGCAGTACTTC. This encodes CASTLGQGRYEQYF.

Only one count was recorded for this clone. The CDR3 protein is CATAGTGANYGYTF. CDR3 in DNA: TGTGCCACTGCCGGGACAGGCGCTAACTATGGCTACACCTTC. The rearrangement links TRBV6-5 to TRBJ1-2, with 8 bases matching TRBD1. The CDR3 spans 14 residues. V lost 10 bases to trimming and J lost 0 bases; unmatched junction nucleotides: 7. The germline V gene encodes CDR1 MNHEY and CDR2 SVGAGI.

The chain couples TRBV19 to TRBJ1-5, with D perhaps matching TRBD1 (5 bases). The ends were cut back, 7 bases at V and 5 bases at J, with 18 bases in the middle. Germline CDR1 reads LNHDA; CDR2 reads SQIVND (reference sequence). The CDR3 is 15 residues long. The CDR3 is CASIPAQGPHQPQHF. CDR3 DNA sequence: TGTGCCAGTATCCCCGCCCAGGGCCCCCATCAGCCCCAGCATTTT.

The chain recombines TRBV29-1 with TRBJ1-3; D gene ambiguous. CDR1 is SQVTM and CDR2 is ANQGSEA in the germline V gene. The V gene lost 0 bases and the J gene lost 8 bases, with 14 bases spanning the gap. This CDR3 comprises 14 residues. The CDR3 DNA reads TGCAGCGTTGAAGATGGCACTTTAGGGCACACCATATATTTT. As protein: CSVEDGTLGHTIYF.

The rearrangement links TRBV5-6 to TRBJ2-3; TRBD2 aligns across 13 bases. J gave up 15 bases and V 4 bases, and 5 bases lay outside the gene matches. The germline gives CDR1 SGHDT, CDR2 YYEEEE. The CDR3 is made up of 12 amino acids. The CDR3 loop reads CASSPGLAGDYF. In DNA form, the CDR3 reads TGTGCCAGCAGCCCTGGACTAGCGGGGGACTATTTT.

The chain carries TRBV2 and TRBJ1-6, with 7 bases that match TRBD1. CDR3 length: 14 amino acids. Per the germline V gene, CDR1 is SNHLY and CDR2 is FYNNEI. After removal of 6 bases from V and 10 bases from J, the junction contained 9 bases not matched to a gene. The CDR3, as DNA: TGTGCCAGCAGGAGACAGGGCAACAAGTCACCCCTCCACTTT. Protein: CASRRQGNKSPLHF. The full variable domain, with the rest looked up from reference TRBV2 and TRBJ1-6, is EPEVTQTPSHQVTQMGQEVILRCVPISNHLYFYWYRQILGQKVEFLVSFYNNEISEKSEIFDDQFSVERPDGSNFTLKIRSTKLEDSAMYFCASRRQGNKSPLHFGNGTRLTVT.

The V call is TRBV24-1, the J call TRBJ1-5, with D hard to call. V lost 7 bases and J lost 3, with 12 bases in between. CDR1 KGHDR and CDR2 SFDVKD come from the germline V gene. This CDR3 is built from 14 residues. DNA for the CDR3: TGTGCCACCAGCAAACGCGGGGACAATCAGCCCCAGCATTTT. Its protein product is CATSKRGDNQPQHF.

The rearrangement joins TRBV6-6 to TRBJ2-5, with D perhaps TRBD1 (6 bases). Germline values: CDR1 MNHNY, CDR2 SVGAGI (reference sequence). There are 14 residues in the CDR3. The V end was cut by 2 bases, the J end by 3 bases, with 10 bases between. This chain's CDR3 is CASSYRDNKETQYF. The CDR3 nucleotides read TGTGCCAGCAGTTACCGGGACAACAAAGAGACCCAGTACTTC.

The rearrangement uses TRBV5-1 and TRBJ2-1, with TRBD1 as a possible D gene (6 bases). The CDR3 length is 16 residues. The germline V gene has CDR1 SGHRS and CDR2 YFSETQ. V was pared by 3 bases and J by 3 bases, with 16 bases between. In DNA form, the CDR3 reads TGCGCCAGCAGCTCGGACCGACAGGCGAACTACAATGAGCAGTTCTTC. Its translation is CASSSDRQANYNEQFF.

The rearrangement links TRBV6-5 to TRBJ2-7; no reliable D call. The germline CDR1 and CDR2 sequences are MNHEY and SVGAGI. CDR3 length: 14 amino acids. Trimming pared 0 bases from V and 0 bases from J, leaving 6 bases between. CDR3 sequence: CASSYSGSSYEQYF. DNA for the CDR3: TGTGCCAGCAGTTACTCGGGCAGCTCCTACGAGCAGTACTTC.

The chain couples TRBV24-1 to TRBJ1-2; 11 bases line up with TRBD1. The germline gives CDR1 KGHDR, CDR2 SFDVKD. This CDR3 is built from 15 residues. J lost 5 bases, V lost 3 bases, and 4 bases had no gene match. The CDR3 DNA sequence: TGTGCCACCAGTGATCCGGACAGGGGGCGTTATGGCTACACCTTC. It translates to CATSDPDRGRYGYTF.

This clone came up a few times. The CDR3 region has the DNA TGTGCCTTCCGACAGGGGAATTCACCCCTCCACTTT. It specifies CAFRQGNSPLHF. The gene calls are TRBV10-3 and TRBJ1-6, with TRBD1 matching over 8 bases. Losses at the gene ends were 11 bases for V and 7 bases for J; bases not matched to a gene: 4. CDR3 size: 12 residues. The germline CDR1 and CDR2 sequences are ENHRY and SYGVKD.

This chain connects TRBV5-1 to TRBJ2-1; D gene ambiguous. Germline V CDR1 and CDR2: SGHRS, YFSETQ. CDR3 length: 16 amino acids. V shed 0 bases and J shed 1 base, with 11 bases lying between them. CDR3 coding DNA: TGCGCCAGCAGCTTGGAGGCGTTAGAGTCCTACAATGAGCAGTTCTTC. It encodes CASSLEALESYNEQFF.

The genes are TRBV11-3 and TRBJ2-3; 10 bases map to TRBD2. CDR1 is SGHNT, CDR2 YENEEA, per germline. This CDR3 has 17 amino acids. Trimming at V came to 2 bases and at J to 2 bases, leaving 7 bases not matched to a gene. The CDR3 here is CASSLTVLAGDTDTQYF. Here the CDR3 DNA reads TGTGCCAGCAGCTTAACGGTCCTAGCGGGGGACACAGATACGCAGTATTTT.

The chain carries TRBV15 and TRBJ1-1; D might be TRBD1 (5 bases). CDR3 length: 18 residues. The germline CDR1 and CDR2 sequences are LNHNV and YYDKDF (reference sequence). Trimming removed 1 base from V and 4 bases from J, with 22 bases in between. CDR3 protein: CATSRALGQGGGSTEAFF. CDR3 DNA: TGTGCCACCAGCAGAGCATTGGGGCAGGGCGGTGGAAGCACTGAAGCTTTCTTT.